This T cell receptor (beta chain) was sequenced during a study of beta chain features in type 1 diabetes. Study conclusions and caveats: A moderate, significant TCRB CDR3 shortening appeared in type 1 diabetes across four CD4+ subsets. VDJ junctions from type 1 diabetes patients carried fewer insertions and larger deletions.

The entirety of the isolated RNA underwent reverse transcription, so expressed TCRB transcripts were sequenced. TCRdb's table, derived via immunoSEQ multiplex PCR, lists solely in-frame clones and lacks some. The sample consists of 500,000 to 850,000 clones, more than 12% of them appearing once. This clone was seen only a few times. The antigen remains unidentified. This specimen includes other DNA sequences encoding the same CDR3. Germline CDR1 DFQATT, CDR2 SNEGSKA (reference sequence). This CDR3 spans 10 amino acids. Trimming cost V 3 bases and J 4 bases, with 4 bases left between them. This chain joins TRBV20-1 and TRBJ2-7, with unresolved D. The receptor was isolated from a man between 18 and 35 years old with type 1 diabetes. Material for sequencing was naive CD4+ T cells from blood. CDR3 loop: CSARVYEQYF. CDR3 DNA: TGCAGTGCTAGGGTGTACGAGCAGTACTTC.